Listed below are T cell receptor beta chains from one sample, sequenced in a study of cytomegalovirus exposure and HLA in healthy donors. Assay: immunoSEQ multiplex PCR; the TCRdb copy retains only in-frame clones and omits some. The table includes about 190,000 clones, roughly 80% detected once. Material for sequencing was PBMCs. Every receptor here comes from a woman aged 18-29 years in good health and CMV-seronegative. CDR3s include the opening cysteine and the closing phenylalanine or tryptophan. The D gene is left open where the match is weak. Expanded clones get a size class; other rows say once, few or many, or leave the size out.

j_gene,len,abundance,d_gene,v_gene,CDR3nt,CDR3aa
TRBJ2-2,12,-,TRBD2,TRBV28,TGTGCCGGGGGGGCGAACACCGGGGAGCTGTTTTTT,CAGGANTGELFF
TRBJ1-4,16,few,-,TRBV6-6,TGTGCCAGCAGTTACCTACTGCGTGCCGAGAATGAAAAACTGTTTTTT,CASSYLLRAENEKLFF
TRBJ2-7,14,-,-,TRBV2,TGTGCCAGCAGTGGTGATGGCAGGTCCTACGAGCAGTACTTC,CASSGDGRSYEQYF
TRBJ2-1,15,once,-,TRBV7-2,TGTGCCAGCAGCTTAAGGTGGGAGGTGGTCTATGAGCAGTTCTTC,CASSLRWEVVYEQFF
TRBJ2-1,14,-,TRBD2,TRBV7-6,TGTGCCAGCAGCCCAGCGGGATCCCACAATGAGCAGTTCTTC,CASSPAGSHNEQFF
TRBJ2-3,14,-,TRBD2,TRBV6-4,TGTGCCAGCGGGCCGGGACTAGACACAGATACGCAGTATTTT,CASGPGLDTDTQYF
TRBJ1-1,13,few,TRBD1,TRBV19,TGTGCCAGTACTCCGGGACAGGGGCCTGAAGCTTTCTTT,CASTPGQGPEAFF
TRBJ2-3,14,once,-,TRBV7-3,TGTGCCAGCAATCGTGGTAGTCTCGGAGATACGCAGTATTTT,CASNRGSLGDTQYF
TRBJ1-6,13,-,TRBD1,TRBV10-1,TGCGCCAGCAGAGGGACAGGGGCTTCACCCCTCCACTTT,CASRGTGASPLHF
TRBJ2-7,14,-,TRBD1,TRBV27,TGTGCCAGCAGGCCCGGACAGGGGGCCTACGAGCAGTACTTC,CASRPGQGAYEQYF
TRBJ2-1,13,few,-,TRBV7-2,TGTGCCAGCAGCGCCACTAGCTCCGATGAGCAGTTCTTC,CASSATSSDEQFF
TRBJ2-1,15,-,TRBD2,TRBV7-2,TGTGCCAGCAGCTTCAGCGGGAGGGAGCTGCATGAGCAGTTCTTC,CASSFSGRELHEQFF
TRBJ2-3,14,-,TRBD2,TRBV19,TGTGCCAGTAGTATAGGACTAGCCACAGATACGCAGTATTTT,CASSIGLATDTQYF
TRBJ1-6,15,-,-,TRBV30,TGTGCCTGGAGTGTACAGTACGTGCGCGAGTCACCCCTCCACTTT,CAWSVQYVRESPLHF
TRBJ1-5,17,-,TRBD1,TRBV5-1,TGCGCCAGCAGCTTGGGGACAGGGGGAGATTTCAATCAGCCCCAGCATTTT,CASSLGTGGDFNQPQHF
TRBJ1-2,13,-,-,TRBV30,TGTGCCTGGAGCAGGACACCTAACTATGGCTACACCTTC,CAWSRTPNYGYTF
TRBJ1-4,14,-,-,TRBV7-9,TGTGCCAGCAGCCCCCGAGGAGGGGACGAAAAACTGTTTTTT,CASSPRGGDEKLFF
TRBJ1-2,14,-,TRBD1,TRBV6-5,TGTGCCAGCAGAACCGGACAGGGAAGGTTGGGCTACACCTTC,CASRTGQGRLGYTF
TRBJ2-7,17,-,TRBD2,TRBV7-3,TGTGCCAGCAGCTTATTGGGTACAGCGGGGAAATCCTACGAGCAGTACTTC,CASSLLGTAGKSYEQYF
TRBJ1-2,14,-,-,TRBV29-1,TGCAGCGTTGGAGGGCGCGGGGAGGTAGATGGCTACACCTTC,CSVGGRGEVDGYTF
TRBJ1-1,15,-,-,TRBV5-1,TGCGCCAGCAGCCCCGAGTCGGGTCTGAACACTGAAGCTTTCTTT,CASSPESGLNTEAFF
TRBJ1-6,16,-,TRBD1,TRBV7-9,TGTGCCAGCAGCTCCGCCCACAGGGGGTTTTGGTCACCCCTCCACTTT,CASSSAHRGFWSPLHF
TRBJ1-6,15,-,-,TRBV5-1,TGCGCCAGCAACTTCCCAGACTCCTCGAGCTCACCCCTCCACTTT,CASNFPDSSSSPLHF
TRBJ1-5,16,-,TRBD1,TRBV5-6,TGTGCCAGCAGCCAAAAGTTGGACAGGTACAATCAGCCCCAGCATTTT,CASSQKLDRYNQPQHF
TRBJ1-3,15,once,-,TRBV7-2,TGTGCCAGCAGCTTAGTTACAGGGCCGGGAAACACCATATATTTT,CASSLVTGPGNTIYF